This is a list of T cell receptor beta chains from one sample in a study of blood T cells in healthy people across ages. TCRdb itself ran the 5' RACE reads through MiXCR, one entry per CDR3 protein. Of about 830,000 distinct CDR3 sequences detected, 58% appear once; the ten largest clones hold 20% to 25%. Material for sequencing was blood. Receptors were obtained from a man aged 25 to 40 in good health. Both conserved end residues are part of each CDR3. D genes are given only for firm matches. The size of a clone is reported for some rows only, either as once, few or many, or as a class for expanded clones.

d_call j_call v_call clone_size cdr3_nt cdr3_aa
NA TRBJ2-7 TRBV5-1 NA TGCGCCAGCAGCTGGGGGACCTCTCCCCACGAGCAGTACTTC CASSWGTSPHEQYF
TRBD2 TRBJ2-1 TRBV3-1 NA TGTGCCAGCAGCCAGAACGGACTAGCGGGGGCCAATGAGCAGTTCTTC CASSQNGLAGANEQFF
NA TRBJ2-7 TRBV20-1 NA TGCAGTGCTTCTCATGACGTTCTGTACGAGCAGTACTTT CSASHDVLYEQYF
TRBD1 TRBJ2-5 TRBV3-1 NA TGTGCCAGCAGCCAAGGGGACAGAAACCAAGAGACCCAGTACTTC CASSQGDRNQETQYF
NA TRBJ2-1 TRBV7-3 NA TGTGCCAGCAGCTTAAGGCACCAGAACGATGAGCAGTTCTTC CASSLRHQNDEQFF
TRBD1 TRBJ2-5 TRBV11-2 few TGTGCCAGCAGCCCCGGGGGCCGGGACAGGTCCTTGCAGACCCAGTACTTC CASSPGGRDRSLQTQYF
TRBD1 TRBJ1-1 TRBV27 NA TGTGCCAGCAGTGGCACAGGGGGCGAGACTGAAGCTTTCTTT CASSGTGGETEAFF
NA TRBJ1-2 TRBV29-1 few TGCAGCGCCCTTCAAGACTATGGCTACACCTTC CSALQDYGYTF
TRBD2 TRBJ2-1 TRBV6-1 few TGTGCCAGCAGTATTCTAGCGGGAGGTATTTACAATGAGCAGTTCTTC CASSILAGGIYNEQFF
NA TRBJ2-5 TRBV2 few TGTGCCAGCACTCGGGAGACCCAGTACTTC CASTRETQYF
TRBD2 TRBJ2-3 TRBV10-3 NA TGTGCCACGGCTAGCGGGTATAGAGATACGCAGTATTTT CATASGYRDTQYF
TRBD2 TRBJ2-5 TRBV5-1 once TGCGCCAGCAGCTTGGCCGGGGGGGCCCAAGAGACCCAGTACTTC CASSLAGGAQETQYF
NA TRBJ2-5 TRBV12-3/TRBV12-4 NA TGTGCCAGCCGAACGGGGACTTTAGGACAAGAGACCCAGTACTTC CASRTGTLGQETQYF
TRBD1 TRBJ2-7 TRBV27 NA TGTGCCAGTAGTCCCTCCCTCGGGGACAGCTCCTACGAGCAGTACTTC CASSPSLGDSSYEQYF
NA TRBJ1-5 TRBV20-1 NA TGCAGTGCTGAAACTCCCCATGGGGGTGGGCAGCCCCAGCATTTT CSAETPHGGGQPQHF
NA TRBJ2-7 TRBV3-1 NA TGTGCCAGCAGCCAGCCGGACAGTGGGGTACGAGAGCAGTACTTC CASSQPDSGVREQYF
NA TRBJ1-6 TRBV7-2 NA TGTGCCAGCAGCTTAGAATCGGCAGCTCTCCACTTT CASSLESAALHF
NA TRBJ2-3 TRBV7-2 many TGTGCCAGCAGCCCCGGGGCGAGCACAGATACGCAGTATTTT CASSPGASTDTQYF
TRBD2 TRBJ2-1 TRBV20-1 NA TGCAGTGCTGCTGGCGGGAGGGCCAACAATGAGCAGTTCTTC CSAAGGRANNEQFF
NA TRBJ2-1 TRBV20-1 few TGCAGTGCTAGGGATCCCGTGGTCCGTTTTGCCTACAATGAGCAGTTCTTC CSARDPVVRFAYNEQFF
TRBD2 TRBJ2-7 TRBV18 NA TGTGCCAGCTCACCACTAGGCGGGAGCTCCTACAATGAGCAGTACTTC CASSPLGGSSYNEQYF
TRBD2 TRBJ2-1 TRBV5-4 NA TGTGCCAGCAGCTTGAGGCGGGAGGTATACAATGAGCAGTTCTTC CASSLRREVYNEQFF
NA TRBJ2-3 TRBV5-1 NA TGCGCCAGCAGCTTGACCGTAGCGGTCACAGATACGCAGTATTTT CASSLTVAVTDTQYF
TRBD1 TRBJ2-7 TRBV11-2 once TGTGCCAGCAGCTCGGGACAGGGCACCCGCGAGCAGTACTTC CASSSGQGTREQYF
NA TRBJ1-6 TRBV6-5 NA TGTGCCAGCAGTTACGTCCGGCAGAGATATAATTCACCCCTCCACTTT CASSYVRQRYNSPLHF
NA TRBJ1-2 TRBV7-9 NA TGTGCCAGCAGCCGCCAGAGGGGCGTGGGACCAGGGGATAACGATGGCTACACCTTC CASSRQRGVGPGDNDGYTF
NA TRBJ2-7 TRBV3-1 NA TGTGCCAGCAGCCAAGGGGGGAGTAAACCTTACGAGCAGTACTTC CASSQGGSKPYEQYF